The source of this T cell receptor (beta chain) is a study of breast tumors, draining lymph nodes, adjacent tissues. Whole-study results and caveats: Tumors had less TCR diversity than lymph nodes, more than nontumor tissue.

V lost 5 bases, J lost 0 bases, and 7 bases lay in between. Looked up from germline, CDR1 is DFQATT and CDR2 is SNEGSKA (reference sequence). The CDR3 is 12 residues long. TCRdb called the multiplex PCR reads again in MiXCR, with one record for every CDR3 protein. The top ten hold roughly 1.1% of the sample, which has 200,000 to 300,000 distinct CDR3 sequences, 30% to 35% seen once. Samples came from axillary lymph nodes draining the breast cancer. There are many counts of this clonotype. What it binds is unknown. This TCR was sampled from a female donor with breast cancer. Some clones in this sample may be carry-over from other donors' samples. Source material: axillary lymph node tissue. The V and J genes are TRBV20-1 and TRBJ1-2, with no clear D. Here the CDR3 reads CSAPDTNYGYTF. Here the CDR3 DNA reads TGCAGTGCTCCCGACACTAACTATGGCTACACCTTC.